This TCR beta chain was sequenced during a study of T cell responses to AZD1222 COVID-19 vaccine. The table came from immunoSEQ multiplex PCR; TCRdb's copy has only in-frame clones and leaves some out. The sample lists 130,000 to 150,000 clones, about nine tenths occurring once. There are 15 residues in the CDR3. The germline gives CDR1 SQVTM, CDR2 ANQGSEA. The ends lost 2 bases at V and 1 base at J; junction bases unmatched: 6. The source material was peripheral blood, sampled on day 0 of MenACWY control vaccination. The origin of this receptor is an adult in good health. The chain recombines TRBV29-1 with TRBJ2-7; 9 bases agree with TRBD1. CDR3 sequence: CSVEIPGQGSYEQYF. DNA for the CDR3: TGCAGCGTTGAAATTCCGGGACAGGGTTCCTACGAGCAGTACTTC.